These 32 T cell receptor beta chains came from one sample sequenced in a study of Graves' ophthalmopathy and Graves' hyperthyroidism. TCR beta CDR3 amplification used RNA transcripts. RT-PCR in the first round used HTBI primers; a second-round multiplex PCR followed. TCRdb re-derived calls from the multiplex PCR reads in MiXCR, one entry per CDR3 protein. The table shows 350,000 to 450,000 distinct CDR3 sequences, with roughly 20% occurring only once. Material for sequencing was peripheral blood. Source of these receptors: a young woman with stable Graves' hyperthyroidism.

As regards this clonotype: A much larger clone differs from this one at a single base, so this may be a read error. The V and J genes are TRBV11-2 and TRBJ2-2; a possible D gene is TRBD2 (6 bases). The CDR3 sequence is 15 residues long. From germline, CDR1 is SGHAT and CDR2 FQNNGV. In nucleotides, the CDR3 is TGTGCCAGCAGCCCCACGGGACTTCGCACCGAGGAGCTGTTTTTT. Its translation is CASSPTGLRTEELFF.

This clonotype was seen repeatedly, ten times or more. The rearrangement links TRBV12-3 or TRBV12-4 to TRBJ2-2; 10 bases map to TRBD1. The CDR3 extends over 16 amino acids. V lost 5 bases to trimming and J lost 6 bases; unmatched junction nucleotides: 9. The DNA of the CDR3 is TGTGCCAGCAGTCCCCCATTCGGGACAGGGGCCGGGGAGCTGTTTTTT. This sequence encodes CASSPPFGTGAGELFF.

This clonotype was observed many times. The J gene is TRBJ2-5, the V gene TRBV28; no clear D. The CDR3 is 17 amino acids. V was shortened by 5 bases and J by 5 bases, with 24 bases between the two germline ends. In germline, CDR1 is MDHEN, CDR2 SYDVKM. The CDR3 spells CASSVPNSFLSSETQYF. CDR3 nucleotide sequence: TGTGCCAGCAGTGTCCCAAACAGTTTCCTTAGTAGTGAGACCCAGTACTTC.

At least ten counts were recorded for this clonotype. V usage is TRBV5-1 and J usage is TRBJ2-7, with D perhaps TRBD1 or TRBD2 (5 bases each). Germline CDR1 SGHRS, CDR2 YFSETQ. V dropped 4 bases and J dropped 2 bases, with 13 bases sitting between them. The CDR3 runs 14 residues. CDR3 region: CASSIRDAPYEQYF. DNA of the CDR3: TGCGCCAGCAGCATAAGGGACGCTCCCTACGAGCAGTACTTC. The full variable domain, rest sourced from reference TRBV5-1 and TRBJ2-7, is KAGVTQTPRYLIKTRGQQVTLSCSPISGHRSVSWYQQTPGQGLQFLFEYFSETQRNKGNFPGRFSGRQFSNSRSEMNVSTLELGDSALYLCASSIRDAPYEQYFGPGTRLTVT.

This clonotype has ten or more counts. This chain joins TRBV6-5 and TRBJ1-2, with D possibly being TRBD1 (6 bases). V lost 2 bases and J lost 5, with 12 bases in between. The CDR3 has 14 amino acids. CDR1 and CDR2 from the germline V gene are MNHEY and SVGAGI. Written as DNA, the CDR3 is TGTGCCAGCAGTTACATGACTCAGGGGTATGGCTACACCTTC. Translation: CASSYMTQGYGYTF.

Ten or more counts support this clonotype. V is TRBV7-2 and J is TRBJ2-7, with TRBD2 matching over 12 bases. Trimming at V came to 2 bases and at J to 4 bases, leaving 3 bases not matched to a gene. The CDR3 sequence is 15 residues long. Per germline, CDR1 SGHTA and CDR2 FQGNSA. The CDR3 DNA sequence: TGTGCCAGCAGCTTACTAGCGGGAGGGATTTACGAGCAGTACTTC. Residues: CASSLLAGGIYEQYF.

This clonotype was seen ten or more times. This chain connects TRBV7-2 to TRBJ2-5; D possibly corresponds to TRBD1 (6 bases). CDR3 length: 14 amino acids. The germline CDR1 and CDR2 sequences are SGHTA and FQGNSA. Between the trimmed V and J ends, which lost 5 bases and 1 base, there was a span of 11 bases. The DNA of the CDR3 is TGTGCCAGCAGCAAGACAGGCCCCCAAGAGACCCAGTACTTC. It yields the protein CASSKTGPQETQYF.

This clonotype was seen many times. The CDR3 DNA is TGTGCCACCCGGCGCGGAAACACGAACACCGGGGAGCTGTTTTTT. Its protein product is CATRRGNTNTGELFF. The rearrangement uses TRBV15 and TRBJ2-2; no clear D gene. Germline CDR1 is LNHNV and CDR2 is YYDKDF (reference sequence). The length of the CDR3 is 15 residues. Trimming stripped 8 bases from V and 0 bases from J, with 13 bases between. The whole variable domain, filled in from reference TRBV15 and TRBJ2-2, reads DAMVIQNPRYQVTQFGKPVTLSCSQTLNHNVMYWYQQKSSQAPKLLFHYYDKDFNNEADTPDNFQSRRPNTSFCFLDIRSPGLGDTAMYLCATRRGNTNTGELFFGEGSRLTVL.

The V gene is TRBV5-1, the J gene TRBJ1-1, with D unresolved. The CDR3 consists of 15 residues. V was clipped by 0 bases and J by 0 bases, with 9 bases between them. The germline V gene has CDR1 SGHRS and CDR2 YFSETQ. The CDR3 reads CASSLGSTLNTEAFF. For the CDR3, the DNA is TGCGCCAGCAGCTTGGGCAGTACATTGAACACTGAAGCTTTCTTT.

This clonotype was observed at least ten times. This sequence joins TRBV28 and TRBJ1-1, with D perhaps TRBD1 (6 bases). V was pared by 7 bases and J by 3 bases, with 12 bases between. The CDR3 runs 13 residues. Germline-derived CDR1 and CDR2 are MDHEN and SYDVKM. Here the CDR3 reads CASTGGEDTEAFF. The CDR3 bases are TGTGCCAGCACCGGGGGCGAGGACACTGAAGCTTTCTTT.

This clonotype was observed at least ten times. The genes are TRBV6-2 or TRBV6-3 and TRBJ2-1; TRBD2 aligns across 12 bases. The ends lost 6 bases at V and 8 bases at J; junction bases unmatched: 14. The CDR3 extends over 17 amino acids. Germline CDR1 MNHEY, CDR2 SVGEGT. For the CDR3, the DNA is TGTGCCAGCAGCCGCCCACCTCTAGCGGGAGGGCGTTATGAGCAGTTCTTC. Amino acid sequence: CASSRPPLAGGRYEQFF.

This clonotype was recorded at least ten times. The gene calls are TRBV7-2 and TRBJ1-2; TRBD1 agrees at 7 bases. Trimming took 4 bases from V and 8 from J; bases not matched to a gene: 10. Germline assignment: CDR1 SGHTA and CDR2 FQGNSA. This CDR3 is 14 amino acids long. The CDR3 DNA reads TGTGCCAGCAGCTCCGGGGACAGCTCTAGGGGCTACACCTTC. Protein product: CASSSGDSSRGYTF.

This clonotype was observed many times. At one of its ends the junction is not consistent with the germline gene, which may arise from a read error. The chain employs TRBV6-5 and TRBJ2-7, with a tentative D call TRBD1 (6 bases). This CDR3 is 12 amino acids long. Germline CDR1 MNHEY, CDR2 SVGAGI. CDR3 protein: CASGPWTAHSSF. The CDR3 DNA is TGTGCCAGCGGACCGTGGACAGCCCACAGCTCCTTC.

The rearrangement uses TRBV7-9 and TRBJ1-1; D remains ambiguous. Germline V lookup: CDR1 SEHNR, CDR2 FQNEAQ (reference sequence). Trimming stripped 5 bases from V and 5 bases from J, with 15 bases between. This CDR3 has 14 residues. The CDR3 protein is CASSTRREATEAFF. The CDR3 nucleotides are TGTGCCAGCAGCACCCGCCGGGAGGCGACTGAAGCTTTCTTT. Full variable domain (outside the CDR3, taken from reference TRBV7-9 and TRBJ1-1): DTGVSQNPRHKITKRGQNVTFRCDPISEHNRLYWYRQTLGQGPEFLTYFQNEAQLEKSRLLSDRFSAERPKGSFSTLEIQRTEQGDSAMYLCASSTRREATEAFFGQGTRLTVV.

The chain carries TRBV12-3 or TRBV12-4 and TRBJ2-7; TRBD2 aligns across 8 bases. V was pared by 6 bases and J by 7 bases, with 14 bases of the junction left unmatched. The CDR3 has 15 amino acids. CDR3 protein: CASRAGGARSREQYF. The DNA for the CDR3 is TGTGCCAGCAGAGCCGGGGGGGCACGATCTCGAGAGCAGTACTTC.

This clonotype was counted once. A read error may be the cause here, since a much bigger clone is one base away. The CDR3: CAISQGRLTYQETQYF. DNA for the CDR3: TGTGCCATCAGCCAAGGACGTTTAACGTACCAAGAGACCCAGTACTTC. The chain is built from TRBV14 and TRBJ2-5; D not certain. The germline gives CDR1 SGHDN, CDR2 FVKESK. This CDR3 has 16 residues.

The chain joins TRBV5-4 to TRBJ1-1; no firm D call. V was trimmed by 7 bases and J by 5 bases, leaving 18 bases between them. The CDR3 runs 14 residues. Germline V gene data show CDR1 as SGHNT and CDR2 as YYREEE (reference sequence). In DNA form, the CDR3 reads TGTGCCAGCCGCTCCGGGCCGGTTGAGACTGAAGCTTTCTTT. Translating gives CASRSGPVETEAFF.

On this clonotype: The CDR3 does not end in the conserved phenylalanine or tryptophan, so this is likely a read error. The chain links TRBV7-3 to TRBJ2-2, with TRBD2 matching over 10 bases. With 5 bases clipped from V and 7 bases from J, the junction kept 10 bases outside the gene matches. Germline V CDR1 and CDR2: SGHTA, FQGTGA. The CDR3 loop spans 16 amino acids. The CDR3 region has the DNA TGTGCCAGCAGCCTAAAGCGGGAGGGCCGAGGCGGGGAGCTGTTTTTG. It codes for CASSLKREGRGGELFL.

This clonotype was picked up many times. The chain joins TRBV5-1 to TRBJ2-6, with D perhaps matching TRBD1 (5 bases). The CDR3 loop spans 17 amino acids. Trimming took 0 bases from V and 1 from J, leaving 11 bases between them. CDR1 is SGHRS, CDR2 YFSETQ, per germline. CDR3 nucleotides: TGCGCCAGCAGCTTGGGACAGCTGATGTCTGGGGCCAACGTCCTGACTTTC. Translation gives CASSLGQLMSGANVLTF. The variable domain in full, completed from reference TRBV5-1 and TRBJ2-6, reads KAGVTQTPRYLIKTRGQQVTLSCSPISGHRSVSWYQQTPGQGLQFLFEYFSETQRNKGNFPGRFSGRQFSNSRSEMNVSTLELGDSALYLCASSLGQLMSGANVLTFGAGSRLTVL.

This clonotype was counted at least ten times. The CDR3 here is CASSQNRVGSPLHF. CDR3 DNA sequence: TGTGCCAGCAGCCAGAACAGGGTTGGTTCACCCCTCCACTTT. The rearrangement uses TRBV11-2 and TRBJ1-6; D is perhaps TRBD1 (6 bases). The CDR3 contains 14 residues. Per germline, CDR1 SGHAT and CDR2 FQNNGV. The ends were cut back, 5 bases at V and 9 bases at J, with 14 bases in the middle.

This clonotype showed up many times. This chain joins TRBV20-1 and TRBJ2-7; no definite D call. The CDR3 sequence is 13 residues long. Germline values: CDR1 DFQATT, CDR2 SNEGSKA (reference sequence). With 1 base removed from V and 3 bases from J, the gap between germline ends came to 10 bases. The CDR3 is CSARVSFYYEQYF. As DNA, the CDR3 is TGCAGTGCTAGAGTTTCGTTCTACTACGAGCAGTACTTC.

This clonotype has just a few counts. The chain uses TRBV28 and TRBJ2-5; no clear D. Per the germline V gene, CDR1 is MDHEN and CDR2 is SYDVKM. The CDR3 length is 15 residues. V lost 2 bases, J lost 4 bases, and 14 bases lay in between. The chain's CDR3 is CASSLERSKGETQYF. For the CDR3, the DNA is TGTGCCAGCAGTTTAGAGCGATCTAAAGGAGAGACCCAGTACTTC.

This clonotype was recorded at least ten times. The V and J genes are TRBV20-1 and TRBJ1-5, with D perhaps TRBD1 (5 bases). The V gene's germline CDR1 is DFQATT and CDR2 SNEGSKA (reference sequence). The CDR3 sequence is 13 residues long. The V gene lost 6 bases and the J gene lost 3 bases, with 12 bases spanning the gap. Written as DNA, the CDR3 is TGCAGTGCCTCAGGGCAGCTCAATCAGCCCCAGCATTTT. Protein product: CSASGQLNQPQHF.

J is TRBJ2-7 and V is TRBV7-9; D is perhaps TRBD2 (5 bases). The V and J ends lost 1 base and 2 bases respectively, with 12 bases between them. The CDR3 covers 15 residues. Per the germline V gene, CDR1 is SEHNR and CDR2 is FQNEAQ (reference sequence). CDR3 region: CASSLGSGMAYEQYF. Here the CDR3 DNA reads TGTGCCAGCAGCTTAGGTTCGGGAATGGCCTACGAGCAGTACTTC.

This clonotype was counted many times. V is TRBV27 and J is TRBJ2-7, with 7 bases matching TRBD1. J gave up 4 bases and V 0 bases, and 9 bases lay outside the gene matches. The CDR3 runs 16 residues. Germline V CDR1 and CDR2: MNHEY, SMNVEV (reference sequence). This CDR3 is CASSLSQGNWGYEQYF. The CDR3 DNA reads as TGTGCCAGCAGTTTATCACAGGGGAACTGGGGGTACGAGCAGTACTTC.

This clonotype has a count of ten or more. The chain joins TRBV6-1 to TRBJ2-7, with D possibly matching TRBD2 (6 bases). V lost 4 bases to trimming and J lost 1 base, with 14 bases between them. This CDR3 is 15 amino acids long. Per the germline V gene, CDR1 is MNHNS and CDR2 is SASEGT. This chain's CDR3 is CASSALLATSYEQYF. The CDR3 nucleotides are TGTGCCAGCAGTGCCTTGCTAGCGACGTCCTACGAGCAGTACTTC.

This clonotype appeared many times. J is TRBJ2-2 and V is TRBV12-3 or TRBV12-4; 9 nucleotides align to TRBD2. Losses at the gene ends were 7 bases for V and 2 bases for J; bases not matched to a gene: 8. This CDR3 contains 16 residues. The CDR3 reads CASTWETSGNTGELFF. The CDR3 DNA reads as TGTGCCAGCACGTGGGAGACTAGCGGAAACACCGGGGAGCTGTTTTTT.

This clonotype has ten or more counts. This chain joins TRBV6-2 or TRBV6-3 and TRBJ2-5, with 8 positions matching TRBD2. The CDR3 is 14 residues long. Germline V gene sequence: CDR1 MNHEY, CDR2 SVGEGT. The junction had 3 bases not matched to a gene; V was cut back by 6 bases and J by 0 bases. This chain's CDR3 is CASRVSGDQETQYF. CDR3 coding DNA: TGTGCCAGCAGGGTTAGCGGGGACCAAGAGACCCAGTACTTC.

In its sample, this clonotype was seen many times. V usage is TRBV29-1 and J usage is TRBJ2-4; weak D call: TRBD1 (6 bases). V was trimmed by 6 bases and J by 7 bases, leaving 13 bases between them. CDR1 SQVTM and CDR2 ANQGSEA come from the germline V gene. CDR3 length: 12 residues. The CDR3 region has the DNA TGCAGCGTGGAGACAGGACCGAACATTCAGTACTTC. Amino acid sequence: CSVETGPNIQYF. Using reference TRBV29-1 and TRBJ2-4 for the parts outside the CDR3, the full variable domain is SAVISQKPSRDICQRGTSLTIQCQVDSQVTMMFWYRQQPGQSLTLIATANQGSEATYESGFVIDKFPISRPNLTFSTLTVSNMSPEDSSIYLCSVETGPNIQYFGAGTRLSVL.

The J gene is TRBJ2-7, the V gene TRBV6-2 or TRBV6-3, with D possibly TRBD1 on 6 matching bases. The V end was cut by 7 bases, the J end by 3 bases, with 16 bases between. This CDR3 is built from 14 residues. Looked up from germline, CDR1 is MNHEY and CDR2 is SVGEGT. The CDR3 reads CASTGQGRNYEQYF. The CDR3, as DNA: TGTGCCAGCACCGGGCAGGGGCGCAACTACGAGCAGTACTTC.

The chain couples TRBV28 to TRBJ2-7; D is possibly TRBD2 (6 bases). CDR1 is MDHEN and CDR2 is SYDVKM in the germline V gene. Trimming took 2 bases from V and 1 from J, leaving 12 bases between them. The CDR3 length is 15 residues. CDR3 amino acids: CASSLMAGPSYEQYF. CDR3 coding DNA: TGTGCCAGCAGTTTAATGGCGGGACCATCCTACGAGCAGTACTTC. The variable domain in full, with the rest retrieved from reference TRBV28 and TRBJ2-7, is DVKVTQSSRYLVKRTGEKVFLECVQDMDHENMFWYRQDPGLGLRLIYFSYDVKMKEKGDIPEGYSVSREKKERFSLILESASTNQTSMYLCASSLMAGPSYEQYFGPGTRLTVT.

The chain carries TRBV5-1 and TRBJ1-1; TRBD1 is a possible D gene (6 bases). The CDR3 consists of 13 residues. Germline CDR1 is SGHRS and CDR2 is YFSETQ. V was cut by 4 bases and J by 6 bases, with 13 bases left in between. The CDR3 DNA reads as TGCGCCAGCAGCAAAACAGGGAGCGCTGAAGCTTTCTTT. Translating it yields CASSKTGSAEAFF.